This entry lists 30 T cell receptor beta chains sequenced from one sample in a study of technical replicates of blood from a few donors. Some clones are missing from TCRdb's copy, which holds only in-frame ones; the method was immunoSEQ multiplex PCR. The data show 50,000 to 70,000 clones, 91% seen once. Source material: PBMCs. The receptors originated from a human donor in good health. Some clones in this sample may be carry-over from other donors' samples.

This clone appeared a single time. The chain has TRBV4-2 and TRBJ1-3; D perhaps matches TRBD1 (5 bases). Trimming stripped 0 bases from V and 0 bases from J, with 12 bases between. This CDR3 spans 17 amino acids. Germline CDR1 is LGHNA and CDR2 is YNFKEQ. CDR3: CASSQDWGGSSGNTIYF. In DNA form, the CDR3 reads TGTGCCAGCAGCCAAGATTGGGGGGGAAGCTCTGGAAACACCATATATTTT.

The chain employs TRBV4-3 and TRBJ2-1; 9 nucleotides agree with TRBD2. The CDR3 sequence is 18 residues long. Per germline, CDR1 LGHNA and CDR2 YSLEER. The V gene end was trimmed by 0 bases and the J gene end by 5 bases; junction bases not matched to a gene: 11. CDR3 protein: CASSQDGPRVAGDNEQFF. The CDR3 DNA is TGCGCCAGCAGCCAAGATGGCCCGCGGGTAGCGGGAGACAATGAGCAGTTCTTC.

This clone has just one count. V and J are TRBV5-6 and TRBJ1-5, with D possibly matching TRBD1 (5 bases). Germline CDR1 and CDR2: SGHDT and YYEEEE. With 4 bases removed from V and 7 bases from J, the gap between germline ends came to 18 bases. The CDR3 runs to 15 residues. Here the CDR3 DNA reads TGTGCCAGCAGCCTCCTTCGAGAAAGGGGCCAGCCCCAGCATTTT. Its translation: CASSLLRERGQPQHF. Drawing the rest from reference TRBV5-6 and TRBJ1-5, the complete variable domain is DAGVTQSPTHLIKTRGQQVTLRCSPKSGHDTVSWYQQALGQGPQFIFQYYEEEERQRGNFPDRFSGHQFPNYSSELNVNALLLGDSALYLCASSLLRERGQPQHFGDGTRLSIL.

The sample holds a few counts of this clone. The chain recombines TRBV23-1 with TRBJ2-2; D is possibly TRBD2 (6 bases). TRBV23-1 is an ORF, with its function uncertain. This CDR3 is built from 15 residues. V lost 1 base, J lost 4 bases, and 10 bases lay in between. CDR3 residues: CASSQWQGGTGELFF. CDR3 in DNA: TGCGCCAGCAGTCAATGGCAGGGAGGCACCGGGGAGCTGTTTTTT.

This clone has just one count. CDR3 residues: CASSEYRGTVSLLQETQYF. CDR3 coding DNA: TGTGCCAGCAGTGAATATAGGGGCACGGTATCACTACTCCAAGAGACCCAGTACTTC. The chain is built from TRBV6-1 and TRBJ2-5; possibly TRBD1 for D (5 bases). The germline V and J ends were trimmed by 2 bases and 1 base, with 23 bases remaining between them. This CDR3 has 19 amino acids. Germline V gene lookup returns CDR1 MNHNS and CDR2 SASEGT.

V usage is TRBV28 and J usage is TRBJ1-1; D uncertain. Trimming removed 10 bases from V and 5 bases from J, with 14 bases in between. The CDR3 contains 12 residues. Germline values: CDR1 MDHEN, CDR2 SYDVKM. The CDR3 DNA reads TGTGCCACCGTGCGCGGGAAGACTGAAGCTTTCTTT. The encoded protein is CATVRGKTEAFF.

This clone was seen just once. The CDR3 DNA follows: TGTGCCTGGAGTGCCAAATCAGGGGGCCGCTCTGAAAAACTGTTTTTT. Translated, it gives CAWSAKSGGRSEKLFF. The chain couples TRBV30 to TRBJ1-4; TRBD1 matches 8 bases. Germline loops: CDR1 GTSNPN, CDR2 SVGIG (reference sequence). V dropped 1 base and J dropped 7; count of bases not matched to a gene: 11. This CDR3 spans 16 amino acids.

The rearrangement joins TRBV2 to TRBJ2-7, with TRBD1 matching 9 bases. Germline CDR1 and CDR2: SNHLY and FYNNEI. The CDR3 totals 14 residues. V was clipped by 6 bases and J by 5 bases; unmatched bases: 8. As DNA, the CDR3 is TGTGCCAGCAGCGAGGGACAGGGTCTCCACGAGCAGTACTTC. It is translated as CASSEGQGLHEQYF.

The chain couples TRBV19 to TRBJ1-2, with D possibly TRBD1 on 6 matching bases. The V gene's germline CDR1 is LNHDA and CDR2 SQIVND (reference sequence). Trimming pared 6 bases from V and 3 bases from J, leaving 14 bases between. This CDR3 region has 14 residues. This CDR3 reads CASSQTGYHYGYTF. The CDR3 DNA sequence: TGTGCCAGTAGCCAGACAGGTTACCACTATGGCTACACCTTC.

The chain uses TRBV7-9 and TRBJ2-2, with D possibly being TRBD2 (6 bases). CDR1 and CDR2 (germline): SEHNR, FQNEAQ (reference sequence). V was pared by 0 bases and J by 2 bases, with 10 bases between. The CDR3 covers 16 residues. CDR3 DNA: TGTGCCAGCAGCTTAGCTAAGCGGGTCAACACCGGGGAGCTGTTTTTT. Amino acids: CASSLAKRVNTGELFF.

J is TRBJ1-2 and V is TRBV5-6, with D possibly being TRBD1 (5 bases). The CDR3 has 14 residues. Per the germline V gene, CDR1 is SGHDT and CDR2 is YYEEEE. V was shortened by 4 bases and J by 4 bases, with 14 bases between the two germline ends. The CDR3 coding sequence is TGTGCCAGCAGCCCAAGCATAGGGGCCTATGGCTACACCTTC. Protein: CASSPSIGAYGYTF.

CDR3 sequence (DNA): TGTGCCAGTAGTATAGGTACGGGAGCAGGGGGGTATGAGCAGTTCTTC. This codes for CASSIGTGAGGYEQFF. This chain uses TRBV19 with TRBJ2-1, with D perhaps matching TRBD1 (7 bases). Trimming cost V 1 base and J 8 bases, with 18 bases left between them. The CDR3 contains 16 residues. Germline-derived CDR1 and CDR2 are LNHDA and SQIVND (reference sequence).

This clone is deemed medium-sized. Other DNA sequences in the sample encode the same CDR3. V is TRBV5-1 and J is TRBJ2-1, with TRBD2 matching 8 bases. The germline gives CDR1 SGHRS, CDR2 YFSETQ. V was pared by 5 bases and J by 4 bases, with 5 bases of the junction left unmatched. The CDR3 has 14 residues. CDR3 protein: CASSSSGGYNEQFF. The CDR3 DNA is TGCGCCAGCAGTTCGAGCGGGGGTTACAATGAGCAGTTCTTC.

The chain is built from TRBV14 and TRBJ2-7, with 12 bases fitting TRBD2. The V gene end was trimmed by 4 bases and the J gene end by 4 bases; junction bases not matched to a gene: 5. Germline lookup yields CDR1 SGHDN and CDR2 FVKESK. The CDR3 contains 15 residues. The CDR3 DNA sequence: TGTGCCAGCAGCCCTAGCGGGAGGGGTCCGTACGAGCAGTACTTC. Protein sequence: CASSPSGRGPYEQYF.

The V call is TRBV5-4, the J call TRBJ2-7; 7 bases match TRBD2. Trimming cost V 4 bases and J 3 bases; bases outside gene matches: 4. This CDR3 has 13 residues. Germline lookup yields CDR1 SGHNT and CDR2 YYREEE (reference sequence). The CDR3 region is CASSQTSSYEQYF. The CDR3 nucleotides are TGTGCCAGCAGCCAGACTAGCAGCTACGAGCAGTACTTC.

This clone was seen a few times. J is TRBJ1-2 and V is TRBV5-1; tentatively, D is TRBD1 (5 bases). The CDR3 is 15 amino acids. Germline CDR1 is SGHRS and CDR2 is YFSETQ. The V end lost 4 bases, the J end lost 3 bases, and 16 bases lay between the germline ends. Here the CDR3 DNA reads TGCGCCAGCAGCCCGGATGGGGGGACGGACTATGGCTACACCTTC. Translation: CASSPDGGTDYGYTF.

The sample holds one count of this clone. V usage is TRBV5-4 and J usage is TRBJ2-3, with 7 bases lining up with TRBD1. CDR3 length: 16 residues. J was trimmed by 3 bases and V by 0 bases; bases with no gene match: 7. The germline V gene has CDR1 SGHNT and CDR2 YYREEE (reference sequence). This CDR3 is CASSLAGAGGTDTQYF. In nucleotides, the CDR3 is TGTGCCAGCAGCTTGGCCGGGGCAGGGGGAACAGATACGCAGTATTTT.

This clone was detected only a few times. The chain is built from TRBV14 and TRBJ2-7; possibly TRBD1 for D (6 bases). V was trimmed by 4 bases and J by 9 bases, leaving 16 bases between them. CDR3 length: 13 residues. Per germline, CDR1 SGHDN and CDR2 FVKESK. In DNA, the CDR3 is TGTGCCAGCAGCCTAATCAGGGGTTCCGGGCAGTACTTC. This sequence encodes CASSLIRGSGQYF.

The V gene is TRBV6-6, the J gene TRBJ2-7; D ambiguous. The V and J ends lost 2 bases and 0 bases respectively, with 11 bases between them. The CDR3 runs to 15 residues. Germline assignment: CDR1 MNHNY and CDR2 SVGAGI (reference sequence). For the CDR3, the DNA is TGTGCCAGCAGTTACCAGGAATCTGTCTCCTACGAGCAGTACTTC. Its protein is CASSYQESVSYEQYF.

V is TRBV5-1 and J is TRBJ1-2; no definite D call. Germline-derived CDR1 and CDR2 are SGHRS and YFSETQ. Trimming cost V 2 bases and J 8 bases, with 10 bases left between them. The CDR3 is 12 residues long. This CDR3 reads CASSFGLRGYTF. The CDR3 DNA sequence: TGCGCCAGCAGCTTTGGACTTCGCGGCTACACCTTC.

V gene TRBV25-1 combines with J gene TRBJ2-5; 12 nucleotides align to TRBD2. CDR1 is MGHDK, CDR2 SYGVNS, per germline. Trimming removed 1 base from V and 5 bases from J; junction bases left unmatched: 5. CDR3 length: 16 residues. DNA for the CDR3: TGTGCCAGCAGTGAATCTAGCGGGGGGGTTGCGGAGACCCAGTACTTC. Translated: CASSESSGGVAETQYF.

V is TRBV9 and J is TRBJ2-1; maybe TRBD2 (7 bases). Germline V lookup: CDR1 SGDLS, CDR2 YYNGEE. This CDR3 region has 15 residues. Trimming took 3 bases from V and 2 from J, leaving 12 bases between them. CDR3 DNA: TGTGCCAGCAGCGCCAGCGGGACACCCTACAATGAGCAGTTCTTC. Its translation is CASSASGTPYNEQFF.

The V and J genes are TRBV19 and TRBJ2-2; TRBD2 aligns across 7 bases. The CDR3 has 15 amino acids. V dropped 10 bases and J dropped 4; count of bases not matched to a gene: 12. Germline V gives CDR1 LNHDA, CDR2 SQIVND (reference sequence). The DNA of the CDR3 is TGTGCCACCGACCTCGGCGGGAGCCGCACCGGGGAGCTGTTTTTT. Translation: CATDLGGSRTGELFF.

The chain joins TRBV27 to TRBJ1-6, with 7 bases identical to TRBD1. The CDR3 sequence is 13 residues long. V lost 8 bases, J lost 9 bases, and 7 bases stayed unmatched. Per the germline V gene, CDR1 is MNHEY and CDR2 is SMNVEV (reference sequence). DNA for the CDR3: TGTGCCAGCGGTGAACAGGGGCGTTCACCCCTCCACTTT. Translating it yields CASGEQGRSPLHF.

CDR3 in DNA: TGTGCCAGCAGCCAAGATCTGGCCAGCGGGAGCATCGACGGGTCCTACAATGAGCAGTTCTTC. Encoded protein: CASSQDLASGSIDGSYNEQFF. The genes are TRBV4-2 and TRBJ2-1, with 8 bases matching TRBD2. Trimming removed 0 bases from V and 1 base from J; junction bases left unmatched: 17. Germline V lookup: CDR1 LGHNA, CDR2 YNFKEQ. CDR3 length equals 21 residues.

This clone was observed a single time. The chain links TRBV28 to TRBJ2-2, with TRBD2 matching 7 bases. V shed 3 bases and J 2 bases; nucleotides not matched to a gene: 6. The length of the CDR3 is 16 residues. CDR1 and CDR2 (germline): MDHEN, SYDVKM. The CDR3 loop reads CASSFLSSGNTGELFF. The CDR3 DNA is TGTGCCAGCAGTTTCCTTTCTAGCGGAAACACCGGGGAGCTGTTTTTT.

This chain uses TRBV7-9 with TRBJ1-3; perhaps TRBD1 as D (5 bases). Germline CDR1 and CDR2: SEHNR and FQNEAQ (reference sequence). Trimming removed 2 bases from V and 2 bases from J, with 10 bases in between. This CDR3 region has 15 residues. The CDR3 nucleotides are TGTGCCAGCAGCTTAACTCGGGGGACTGGAAACACCATATATTTT. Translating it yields CASSLTRGTGNTIYF.

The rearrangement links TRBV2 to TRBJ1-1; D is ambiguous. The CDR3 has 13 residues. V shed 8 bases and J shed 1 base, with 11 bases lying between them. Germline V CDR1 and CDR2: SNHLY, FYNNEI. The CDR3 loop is CASQVETNTEAFF. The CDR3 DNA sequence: TGTGCCAGCCAGGTCGAAACGAACACTGAAGCTTTCTTT.

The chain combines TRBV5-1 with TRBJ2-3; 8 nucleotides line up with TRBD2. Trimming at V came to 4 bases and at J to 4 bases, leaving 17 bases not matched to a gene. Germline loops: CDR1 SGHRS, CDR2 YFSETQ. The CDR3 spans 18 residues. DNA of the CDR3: TGCGCCAGCAGCCGCGGGTTGGGGCGGGAGGCCACAGCAGATACGCAGTATTTT. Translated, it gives CASSRGLGREATADTQYF.

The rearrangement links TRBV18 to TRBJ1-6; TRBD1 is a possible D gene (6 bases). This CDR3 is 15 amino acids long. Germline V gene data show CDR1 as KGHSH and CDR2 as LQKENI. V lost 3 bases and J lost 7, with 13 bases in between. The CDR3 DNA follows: TGTGCCAGCTCACCTAGGATACAGGGAAATTCACCCCTCCACTTT. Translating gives CASSPRIQGNSPLHF.